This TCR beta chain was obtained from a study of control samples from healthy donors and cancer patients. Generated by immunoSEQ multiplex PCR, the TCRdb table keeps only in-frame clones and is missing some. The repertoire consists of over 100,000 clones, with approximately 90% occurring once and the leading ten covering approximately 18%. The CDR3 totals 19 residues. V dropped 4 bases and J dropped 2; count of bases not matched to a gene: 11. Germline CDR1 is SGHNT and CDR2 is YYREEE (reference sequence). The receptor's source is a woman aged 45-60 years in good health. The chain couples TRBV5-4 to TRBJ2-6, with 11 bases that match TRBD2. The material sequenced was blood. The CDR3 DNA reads TGTGCCAGCAGCATGTCGTGGGCTAGCGGGAGGACTGGGGCCAACGTCCTGACTTTC. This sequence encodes CASSMSWASGRTGANVLTF. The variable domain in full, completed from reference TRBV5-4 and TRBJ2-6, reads ETGVTQSPTHLIKTRGQQVTLRCSSQSGHNTVSWYQQALGQGPQFIFQYYREEENGRGNFPPRFSGLQFPNYSSELNVNALELDDSALYLCASSMSWASGRTGANVLTFGAGSRLTVL.